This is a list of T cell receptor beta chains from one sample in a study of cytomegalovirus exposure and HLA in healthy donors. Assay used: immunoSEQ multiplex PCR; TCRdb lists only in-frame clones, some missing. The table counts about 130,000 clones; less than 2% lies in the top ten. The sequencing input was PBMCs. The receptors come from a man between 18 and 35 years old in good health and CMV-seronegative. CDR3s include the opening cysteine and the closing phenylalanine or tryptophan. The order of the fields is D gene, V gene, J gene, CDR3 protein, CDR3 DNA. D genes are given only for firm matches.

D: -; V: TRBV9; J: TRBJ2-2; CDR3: CASSARTTVNTGELFF; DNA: TGTGCCAGCAGCGCCCGAACAACAGTAAACACCGGGGAGCTGTTTTTT
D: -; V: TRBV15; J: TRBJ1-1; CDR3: CATSITVNTEAFF; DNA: TGTGCCACCAGCATTACAGTGAACACTGAAGCTTTCTTT
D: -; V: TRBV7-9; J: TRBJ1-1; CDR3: CASSPPSSGGSGTEAFF; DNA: TGTGCCAGCAGCCCCCCCAGCAGCGGTGGCTCGGGGACTGAAGCTTTCTTT
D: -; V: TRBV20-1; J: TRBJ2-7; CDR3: CSARGAGF; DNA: TGCAGTGCTAGAGGAGCGGGCTTC
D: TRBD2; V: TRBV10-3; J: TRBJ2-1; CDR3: CAISESTSVYNEQFF; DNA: TGTGCCATCAGTGAGTCGACTAGCGTGTACAATGAGCAGTTCTTC
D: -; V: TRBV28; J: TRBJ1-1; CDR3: CASRSGDLNTEAFF; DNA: TGTGCCAGCAGGTCGGGAGACCTGAACACTGAAGCTTTCTTT
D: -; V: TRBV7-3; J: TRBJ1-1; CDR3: CASSLKPGGNTEAFF; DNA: TGTGCCAGCAGCTTAAAGCCAGGTGGGAACACTGAAGCTTTCTTT
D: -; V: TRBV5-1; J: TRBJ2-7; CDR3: CASSLDQGNFHEQYF; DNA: TGCGCCAGCAGCTTGGACCAGGGAAATTTCCACGAGCAGTACTTC
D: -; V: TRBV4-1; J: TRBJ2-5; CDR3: CASSQSDSQETQYF; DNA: TGCGCCAGCAGCCAATCGGACAGTCAAGAGACCCAGTACTTC
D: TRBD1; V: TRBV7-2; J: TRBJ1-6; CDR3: CASSFRGLVSPLHF; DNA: TGTGCCAGCAGCTTCAGGGGGCTGGTTTCACCCCTCCACTTT
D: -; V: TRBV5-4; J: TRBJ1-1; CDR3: CASSLYYREAFF; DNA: TGTGCCAGCAGCTTGTACTACAGGGAGGCTTTCTTT
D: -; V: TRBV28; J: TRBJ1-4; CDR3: CASSFSGGEKLFF; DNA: TGTGCCAGCAGTTTTTCCGGGGGTGAAAAACTGTTTTTT
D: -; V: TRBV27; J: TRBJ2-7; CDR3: CASSLSIGAGASYEQYF; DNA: TGTGCCAGCAGTTTATCGATCGGGGCAGGGGCATCCTACGAGCAGTACTTC
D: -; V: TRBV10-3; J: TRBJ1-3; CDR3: CAIGGLRGSNSGNTIYF; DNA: TGTGCCATCGGTGGTCTTCGGGGGTCTAACTCTGGAAACACCATATATTTT
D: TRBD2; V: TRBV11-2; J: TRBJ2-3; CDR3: CASSRLAGVLYTQYF; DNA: TGTGCCAGCAGTCGACTAGCGGGAGTCCTTTATACGCAGTATTTT
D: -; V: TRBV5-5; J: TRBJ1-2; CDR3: CASSWRTENYGYTF; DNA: TGTGCCAGCAGCTGGAGGACGGAGAACTATGGCTACACCTTC
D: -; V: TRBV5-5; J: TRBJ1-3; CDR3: CASSLDRGFGNTIYF; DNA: TGTGCCAGCAGCCTCGACCGGGGATTTGGAAACACCATATATTTT
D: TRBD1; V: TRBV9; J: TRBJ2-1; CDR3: CASSVYDRVEWQNNEQFF; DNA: TGTGCCAGCAGCGTATACGACAGGGTCGAGTGGCAAAACAATGAGCAGTTCTTC
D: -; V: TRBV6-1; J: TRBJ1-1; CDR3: CASNRLTGEAFF; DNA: TGTGCCAGCAATCGTTTAACAGGGGAAGCTTTCTTT
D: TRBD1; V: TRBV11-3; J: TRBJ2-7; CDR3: CASSLGTGAYEQYF; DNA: TGTGCCAGCAGCTTAGGGACAGGGGCCTACGAGCAGTACTTC